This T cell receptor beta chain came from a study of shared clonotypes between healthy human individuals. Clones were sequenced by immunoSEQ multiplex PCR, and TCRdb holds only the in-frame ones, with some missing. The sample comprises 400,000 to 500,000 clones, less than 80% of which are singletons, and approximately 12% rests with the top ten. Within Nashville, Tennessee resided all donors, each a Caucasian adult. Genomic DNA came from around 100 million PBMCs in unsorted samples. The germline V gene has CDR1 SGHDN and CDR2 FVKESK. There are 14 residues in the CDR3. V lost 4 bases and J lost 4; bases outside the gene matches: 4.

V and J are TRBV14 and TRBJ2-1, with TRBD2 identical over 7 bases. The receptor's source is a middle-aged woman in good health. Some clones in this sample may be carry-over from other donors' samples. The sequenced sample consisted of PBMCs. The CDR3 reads CASSLTSVYNEQFF. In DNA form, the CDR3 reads TGTGCCAGCAGCCTAACTAGCGTGTACAATGAGCAGTTCTTC.